Below, 9 T cell receptor beta chains from the same sample are listed, as sequenced in a study of shared clonotypes between healthy human individuals. The assay was immunoSEQ multiplex PCR, and TCRdb's table has in-frame clones only and misses some. Of some 900,000 clones in the sample, 76% were seen once. The sequenced sample consisted of memory CD4+ T cells sorted from blood. Subset in this sample: CD45RA-negative fraction. The source is a man aged 18 to 30 in good health.

The chain joins TRBV6-6 to TRBJ2-7; the match to TRBD2 covers 11 bases. Germline lookup yields CDR1 MNHNY and CDR2 SVGAGI (reference sequence). With V trimmed by 0 bases and J by 7 bases, 5 bases remained unmatched. CDR3 length: 15 amino acids. The CDR3 DNA reads as TGTGCCAGCAGTTACTCTTCCAGGACTAGCGGGGAGCAGTACTTC. Amino acid sequence: CASSYSSRTSGEQYF.

V is TRBV28 and J is TRBJ1-1; D call uncertain. Germline CDR1 and CDR2: MDHEN and SYDVKM. V dropped 8 bases and J dropped 0 bases, with 7 bases sitting between them. The CDR3 has 12 amino acids. The CDR3 DNA reads as TGTGCCAGCGGACTATTGAACACTGAAGCTTTCTTT. Amino acids: CASGLLNTEAFF.

The V and J genes are TRBV29-1 and TRBJ2-1; D possibly corresponds to TRBD2 (6 bases). V shed 8 bases and J shed 5 bases, with 10 bases lying between them. The length of the CDR3 is 11 residues. Germline loops: CDR1 SQVTM, CDR2 ANQGSEA. The CDR3 nucleotides read TGCAGCTTGGGACTCCACAATGAGCAGTTCTTC. Residues: CSLGLHNEQFF.

This clone was picked up a small number of times. The chain is built from TRBV7-2 and TRBJ2-1; 8 positions agree with TRBD1. The CDR3 consists of 14 residues. V lost 6 bases, J lost 6 bases, and 7 bases stayed unmatched. Germline V gives CDR1 SGHTA, CDR2 FQGNSA. In DNA, the CDR3 is TGTGCCAGCAGGACCGGGACAGGTTTCAATGAGCAGTTCTTC. Protein product: CASRTGTGFNEQFF.

This clone showed up just a few times. The genes are TRBV4-3 and TRBJ1-1; D is ambiguous. V lost 6 bases and J 5 bases, leaving 10 bases between the germline ends. Germline assignment: CDR1 LGHNA and CDR2 YSLEER. This CDR3 comprises 12 residues. CDR3 DNA sequence: TGCGCCAGCAGTTACCTTGGGACTGAAGCTTTCTTT. Translating it yields CASSYLGTEAFF.

This chain joins TRBV6-5 and TRBJ2-2; D is uncertain. The ends were cut back, 7 bases at V and 2 bases at J, with 14 bases in the middle. Germline values: CDR1 MNHEY, CDR2 SVGAGI. The CDR3 consists of 15 residues. For the CDR3, the DNA is TGTGCCAGCAACAGAATGGCCGCCAACACCGGGGAGCTGTTTTTT. Translated: CASNRMAANTGELFF.

J is TRBJ2-7 and V is TRBV6-6, with TRBD1 matching over 9 bases. This CDR3 has 15 residues. Germline CDR1 and CDR2: MNHNY and SVGAGI (reference sequence). V lost 2 bases, J lost 6 bases, and 8 bases stayed unmatched. CDR3 sequence: CASSYAQGQGTEQYF. The CDR3 bases are TGTGCCAGCAGTTACGCCCAGGGACAGGGAACCGAGCAGTACTTC.

CDR3 bases: TGTGCCAGTACCGCTTCTACAGGGGGAGAGACCCAGTACTTC. It translates to CASTASTGGETQYF. The rearrangement links TRBV19 to TRBJ2-5; TRBD1 aligns across 8 bases. The CDR3 covers 14 residues. Germline V lookup: CDR1 LNHDA, CDR2 SQIVND (reference sequence). J lost 4 bases, V lost 7 bases, and 8 bases had no gene match. Variable domain in full (rest from reference TRBV19 and TRBJ2-5): DGGITQSPKYLFRKEGQNVTLSCEQNLNHDAMYWYRQDPGQGLRLIYYSQIVNDFQKGDIAEGYSVSREKKESFPLTVTSAQKNPTAFYLCASTASTGGETQYFGPGTRLLVL.

This chain joins TRBV7-3 and TRBJ2-1; weak D call: TRBD2 (6 bases). Germline V gene sequence: CDR1 SGHTA, CDR2 FQGTGA. The CDR3 covers 15 residues. Between the trimmed V and J ends, which lost 5 bases and 8 bases, there was a span of 19 bases. Here the CDR3 DNA reads TGTGCCAGCAGCCCATTCGGGGGACCTCCCGATGAGCAGTTCTTC. It codes for CASSPFGGPPDEQFF.